Listed here is a single T cell receptor beta chain. The clone's antigen remains unknown. Base qualities are not recorded, but no much larger clone differs from it by a single base. This specimen comes from a study of blood T cell repertoires in COVID-19 (TCRdb year 2020). About the investigation overall: Collaborator samples came from the United States, Italy and Spain and covered acute and convalescent phases of COVID-19. The prospective study material was composed of cDNA or gDNA derived from T cells, B-cell-depleted T cells, or PBMCs. The dataset comprised deeply sampled blood TCRbeta repertoires from subjects exposed to, actively infected with, or recovered from COVID-19. The repertoires were released in a freely available public database meant as a resource for research on the immune response to SARS-CoV-2. The samples were drawn from the first 160 participants of the ongoing ImmuneRACE study and from roughly 1,300 subjects provided by 6 global collaborators. Nearly every sample came with metadata listing a de-identified subject ID, COVID-19 status, age in years and sex. Where available, HLA class I and class II types were obtained from metadata supplied by the sample provider rather than from assay-based typing. Study-wide conclusions, independent of this receptor: The amount of clinical and demographic metadata varied by source and participant and was provided uncurated.

CDR3 length: 13 amino acids, cysteine to phenylalanine. Only the CDR3 DNA is retained, 39 bases long and in frame from the first base. Trimming costs V 4 bases and J 3 bases, and their ends lie 9 bases apart. For CDR1 and CDR2, the germline V gene lists SNHLY and FYNNEI. TCRbeta CDR3 regions were amplified from genomic DNA by means of the immunoSEQ Assay, a bias-controlled multiplex PCR. The authors' analysis ran thus. Nucleated cell counts per sample were estimated from amplification of reference gene primers within the assay. To quantify the absolute abundance of each unique TCRbeta CDR3 rearrangement, sequence reads were collapsed and filtered. Productive Simpson clonality was computed per sample as the square root of Simpson's diversity index over productive rearrangements. This immuneACCESS table, as held by TCRdb, lists in-frame sequences with V and J called but not all clones. Of the missing ones, under half trace to an unresolved V gene in checked studies; the others have no known cause. V and J calls plus clone size are reproduced from that table; the DNA served to infer D and trimming. The sample data list 250,000 to 300,000 clones, and approximately 91% of these were observed just once. The top ten clonotypes cover 0.94% of the sample.

A second Seattle source provided samples from volunteer blood donors who had recovered from COVID-19. Collaborating institutions collected whole blood in K2EDTA tubes following their own protocols. For TCRbeta analysis, collaborator samples were shipped as frozen whole blood, as isolated PBMCs, or as DNA extracted from either sample type. The rearrangement combines TRBV2 with TRBJ1-2, with the D gene not clear enough to name. The TCR sequence derives from a woman aged 40 to 49 who had recovered from COVID-19. The sample comprised peripheral blood. This receptor has the CDR3 CASSAITHYGYTF. The DNA sequence is given as TGTGCCAGCAGTGCTATAACCCACTATGGCTACACCTTC.